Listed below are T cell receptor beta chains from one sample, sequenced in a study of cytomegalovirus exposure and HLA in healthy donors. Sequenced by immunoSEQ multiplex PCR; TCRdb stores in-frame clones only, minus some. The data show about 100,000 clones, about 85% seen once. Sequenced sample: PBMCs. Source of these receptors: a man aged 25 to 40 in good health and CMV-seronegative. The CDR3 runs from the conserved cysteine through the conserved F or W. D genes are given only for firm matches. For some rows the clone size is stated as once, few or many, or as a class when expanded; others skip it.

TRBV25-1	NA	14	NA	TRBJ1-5	TGTGCCAGCAGTGAGGCGGGGCAGAGGCAGCCCCAGCATTTT	CASSEAGQRQPQHF
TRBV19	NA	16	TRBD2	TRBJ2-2	TGTGCCTCCCTGGGACTAGCGGCCACGAACACCGGGGAGCTGTTTTTT	CASLGLAATNTGELFF
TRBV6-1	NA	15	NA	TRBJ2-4	TGTGCCAGCAGTTTAGAACAGCTAGCCAAAAACATTCAGTACTTC	CASSLEQLAKNIQYF
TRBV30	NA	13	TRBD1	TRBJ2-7	TGTGCCTGGCTCAGGACAGGGAACTACGAGCAGTACTTC	CAWLRTGNYEQYF
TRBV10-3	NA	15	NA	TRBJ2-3	TGTGCCACCGCCGGGGATAGCGAGAGCACAGATACGCAGTATTTT	CATAGDSESTDTQYF
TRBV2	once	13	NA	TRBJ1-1	TGTGCCAGCAGTGAGGGGGCGAACACTGAAGCTTTCTTT	CASSEGANTEAFF
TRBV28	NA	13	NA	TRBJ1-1	TGTGCCAGCAGTTTAGGCAGAAACACTGAAGCTTTCTTT	CASSLGRNTEAFF
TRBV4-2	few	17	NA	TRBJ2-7	TGTGCCAGCAGCCAATCCGGTTCTAGTCAGATCTCCTACGAGCAGTACTTC	CASSQSGSSQISYEQYF
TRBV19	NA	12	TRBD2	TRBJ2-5	TGTGCCAGTAGTTCGGGAGGGGAGACCCAGTACTTC	CASSSGGETQYF
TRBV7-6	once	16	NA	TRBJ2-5	TGTGCCAGCAGCTTAGAACGTGACAGGAGACAAGAGACCCAGTACTTC	CASSLERDRRQETQYF
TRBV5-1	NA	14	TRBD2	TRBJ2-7	TGCGCCAGCCGGTGGGGTAGCGGGAGCCCCGAGCAGTACTTC	CASRWGSGSPEQYF
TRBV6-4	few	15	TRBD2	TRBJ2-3	TGTGCCAGCAGTCGGACTAGCGGGGGCACAGATACGCAGTATTTT	CASSRTSGGTDTQYF
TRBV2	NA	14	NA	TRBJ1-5	TGTGCCAGCACCAGAGGGCGGCAAGGGAGGCCCCAGCATTTT	CASTRGRQGRPQHF
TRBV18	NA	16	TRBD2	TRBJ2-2	TGTGCCAGCCAAGAGACCTTAGCGGGAGGAACCGGGGAGCTGTTTTTT	CASQETLAGGTGELFF